Shown below are 23 T cell receptor beta chains from a single sample sequenced in a study of cytomegalovirus exposure and HLA in healthy donors. Use of 60 Vbeta and 13 Jbeta primers characterized the PCR. Assay: immunoSEQ multiplex PCR; the TCRdb copy retains only in-frame clones and omits some. The repertoire holds about 120,000 clones, about 75% seen once, with about 30% in the top ten. Material for sequencing was PBMCs. The receptors derive from a man aged 60 to 75 in good health and CMV-seropositive.

V gene TRBV11-2 combines with J gene TRBJ2-6; no firm D call. Germline CDR1 and CDR2: SGHAT and FQNNGV. V lost 3 bases and J lost 0, with 6 bases in between. CDR3 length: 15 amino acids. The CDR3 region is CASSFPFSGANVLTF. The CDR3 bases are TGTGCCAGCAGCTTCCCCTTCTCTGGGGCCAACGTCCTGACTTTC.

The V call is TRBV29-1, the J call TRBJ1-1; TRBD1 agrees at 7 bases. V lost 6 bases to trimming and J lost 4 bases; unmatched junction nucleotides: 2. The V gene's germline CDR1 is SQVTM and CDR2 ANQGSEA. The length of the CDR3 is 11 residues. CDR3 coding DNA: TGCAGCGTCTGGACAGGCACTGAAGCTTTCTTT. It translates to CSVWTGTEAFF.

The chain employs TRBV19 and TRBJ1-1; no reliable D call. The V gene lost 7 bases and the J gene lost 1 base, with 13 bases spanning the gap. This CDR3 spans 14 amino acids. Germline V lookup: CDR1 LNHDA, CDR2 SQIVND (reference sequence). CDR3 sequence (DNA): TGTGCCAGTACTCTAGTTAACGGGAACACTGAAGCTTTCTTT. Its translation: CASTLVNGNTEAFF.

This chain uses TRBV7-9 with TRBJ2-3; 10 nucleotides agree with TRBD2. Germline loops: CDR1 SEHNR, CDR2 FQNEAQ (reference sequence). J was trimmed by 8 bases and V by 7 bases; bases with no gene match: 6. The CDR3 has 13 amino acids. The CDR3 sequence is CASTAGGQGTQYF. The CDR3 bases are TGTGCCAGCACAGCGGGGGGGCAGGGTACGCAGTATTTT.

CDR3 amino acids: CASSWAEGGHYGYTF. The CDR3 DNA reads TGTGCCAGCAGCTGGGCGGAAGGGGGCCACTATGGCTACACCTTC. V is TRBV9 and J is TRBJ1-2, with TRBD1 identical over 7 bases. CDR1 and CDR2 from the germline V gene are SGDLS and YYNGEE. The CDR3 consists of 15 residues. Trimming at V came to 4 bases and at J to 3 bases, leaving 9 bases not matched to a gene.

The chain combines TRBV28 with TRBJ2-7; tentatively, D is TRBD1 (6 bases). V lost 5 bases to trimming and J lost 2 bases, with 22 bases between them. The CDR3 contains 17 residues. Germline-derived CDR1 and CDR2 are MDHEN and SYDVKM. CDR3 nucleotide sequence: TGTGCCAGCAGTCCTGCCATCGCCGAGACAGGCGCCTACGAGCAGTACTTC. Amino acid sequence: CASSPAIAETGAYEQYF.

V gene TRBV2 combines with J gene TRBJ2-3; the match to TRBD2 covers 7 bases. V lost 5 bases to trimming and J lost 3 bases; unmatched junction nucleotides: 14. CDR1 is SNHLY and CDR2 is FYNNEI in the germline V gene. CDR3 size: 17 residues. CDR3: CASSILRRRESTDTQYF. In DNA form, the CDR3 reads TGTGCCAGCAGTATTCTCCGAAGGCGGGAGTCAACAGATACGCAGTATTTT.

The V call is TRBV25-1, the J call TRBJ1-1; D not resolved. Germline loops: CDR1 MGHDK, CDR2 SYGVNS. V lost 2 bases and J lost 4, with 8 bases in between. This CDR3 comprises 13 residues. CDR3 sequence reads: CASSEQEGTEAFF. The CDR3 region has the DNA TGTGCCAGCAGTGAACAGGAGGGCACTGAAGCTTTCTTT.

The chain couples TRBV5-1 to TRBJ2-3; D gene ambiguous. V gave up 0 bases and J gave up 0 bases, with 2 bases separating them. CDR1 is SGHRS and CDR2 is YFSETQ in the germline V gene. This CDR3 has 13 amino acids. As DNA, the CDR3 is TGCGCCAGCAGCTTGGCTAGCACAGATACGCAGTATTTT. This encodes CASSLASTDTQYF. Supplemented by reference TRBV5-1 and TRBJ2-3, the full variable domain reads KAGVTQTPRYLIKTRGQQVTLSCSPISGHRSVSWYQQTPGQGLQFLFEYFSETQRNKGNFPGRFSGRQFSNSRSEMNVSTLELGDSALYLCASSLASTDTQYFGPGTRLTVL.

This sequence joins TRBV2 and TRBJ2-5; D gene uncertain. V was shortened by 8 bases and J by 4 bases, with 11 bases between the two germline ends. The CDR3 extends over 12 amino acids. Germline lookup yields CDR1 SNHLY and CDR2 FYNNEI. The CDR3: CASAEWRETQYF. Here the CDR3 DNA reads TGTGCCAGCGCTGAGTGGAGAGAGACCCAGTACTTC. Based on the CDR3 plus reference TRBV2 and TRBJ2-5, the full variable domain is EPEVTQTPSHQVTQMGQEVILRCVPISNHLYFYWYRQILGQKVEFLVSFYNNEISEKSEIFDDQFSVERPDGSNFTLKIRSTKLEDSAMYFCASAEWRETQYFGPGTRLLVL.

This clone was seen a handful of times. V is TRBV19 and J is TRBJ2-1; 7 positions match TRBD2. CDR1 is LNHDA, CDR2 SQIVND, per germline (reference sequence). Trimming cost V 2 bases and J 9 bases; bases outside gene matches: 4. The CDR3 consists of 13 residues. The CDR3, as DNA: TGTGCCAGTAGTATAATAGGGAGGGGTGAGCAGTTCTTC. This translates into CASSIIGRGEQFF.

The rearrangement links TRBV7-9 to TRBJ1-5; 7 nucleotides agree with TRBD1. Germline loops: CDR1 SEHNR, CDR2 FQNEAQ (reference sequence). V lost 7 bases to trimming and J lost 2 bases; unmatched junction nucleotides: 5. The CDR3 loop spans 14 amino acids. The chain's CDR3 is CASTSGTGNQPQHF. The DNA for the CDR3 is TGTGCCAGCACCTCCGGGACAGGCAATCAGCCCCAGCATTTT.

Written as DNA, the CDR3 is TGTGCCAGCAGTTACTTCCTCGGGGAACGCTACGAGCAGTACTTC. This translates into CASSYFLGERYEQYF. The chain employs TRBV6-6 and TRBJ2-7; possibly TRBD2 for D (5 bases). The CDR3 extends over 15 amino acids. CDR1 MNHNY and CDR2 SVGAGI come from the germline V gene (reference sequence). V was pared by 1 base and J by 3 bases, with 13 bases between.

J is TRBJ2-2 and V is TRBV5-4, with 8 nucleotides matching TRBD2. The trim removed 1 base at V and 3 bases at J, leaving 5 bases unmatched. This CDR3 is built from 16 residues. Germline CDR1 reads SGHNT; CDR2 reads YYREEE (reference sequence). For the CDR3, the DNA is TGTGCCAGCAGCTTGTTACTAGCGGATTACACCGGGGAGCTGTTTTTT. Its translation: CASSLLLADYTGELFF. The whole variable domain, filled in from reference TRBV5-4 and TRBJ2-2, reads ETGVTQSPTHLIKTRGQQVTLRCSSQSGHNTVSWYQQALGQGPQFIFQYYREEENGRGNFPPRFSGLQFPNYSSELNVNALELDDSALYLCASSLLLADYTGELFFGEGSRLTVL.

The gene calls are TRBV27 and TRBJ2-5; 12 bases agree with TRBD2. This CDR3 spans 18 amino acids. V lost 5 bases, J lost 5 bases, and 15 bases stayed unmatched. CDR1 is MNHEY, CDR2 SMNVEV, per germline (reference sequence). DNA for the CDR3: TGTGCCAGCAGTATCCGACTAGCGGGAGTCCCCTCAGAGGAGACCCAGTACTTC. Its protein product is CASSIRLAGVPSEETQYF.

The gene calls are TRBV7-6 and TRBJ1-1; perhaps TRBD1 as D (6 bases). The CDR3 covers 18 residues. Germline V gene lookup returns CDR1 SGHVS and CDR2 FNYEAQ. Trimming shortened V by 1 base and J by 3 bases, and 21 bases separated the two germline ends. Here the CDR3 reads CASSLDMAGVYPDTEAFF. The DNA of the CDR3 is TGTGCCAGCAGCTTAGATATGGCAGGGGTTTATCCGGACACTGAAGCTTTCTTT.

The V and J genes are TRBV11-2 and TRBJ2-7; D is possibly TRBD1 (6 bases). The CDR3 has 15 amino acids. Trimming removed 5 bases from V and 4 bases from J, with 18 bases in between. Germline lookup yields CDR1 SGHAT and CDR2 FQNNGV. CDR3 amino acids: CASSQDRPQLYEQYF. CDR3 bases: TGTGCCAGCAGCCAGGACAGACCACAGCTTTACGAGCAGTACTTC.

V and J are TRBV5-1 and TRBJ2-7, with 9 bases lining up with TRBD1. The ends lost 1 base at V and 0 bases at J; junction bases unmatched: 5. Germline values: CDR1 SGHRS, CDR2 YFSETQ. CDR3 size: 16 residues. CDR3 sequence (DNA): TGCGCCAGCAGCTTGTCAGAGACAGGGGGCTCCTACGAGCAGTACTTC. Residues: CASSLSETGGSYEQYF.

The chain links TRBV5-1 to TRBJ1-6, with D uncertain. This CDR3 is 15 amino acids long. Trimming removed 4 bases at V and 8 bases at J, with 16 bases between. Germline CDR1 SGHRS, CDR2 YFSETQ. The CDR3 sequence is CASSEEPLVDSPLHF. The CDR3 DNA reads TGCGCCAGCAGCGAAGAACCACTAGTGGATTCACCCCTCCACTTT. Based on the CDR3 plus reference TRBV5-1 and TRBJ1-6, the full variable domain is KAGVTQTPRYLIKTRGQQVTLSCSPISGHRSVSWYQQTPGQGLQFLFEYFSETQRNKGNFPGRFSGRQFSNSRSEMNVSTLELGDSALYLCASSEEPLVDSPLHFGNGTRLTVT.

The chain combines TRBV14 with TRBJ2-1; 7 nucleotides align to TRBD2. V trimming: 0 bases; J trimming: 7 bases; junction bases outside the gene matches: 6. Germline CDR1 reads SGHDN; CDR2 reads FVKESK. CDR3 size: 15 residues. Here the CDR3 DNA reads TGTGCCAGCAGCCAAGATGCGGGAGTGGTTAATGAGCAGTTCTTC. It translates to CASSQDAGVVNEQFF. Together with reference TRBV14 and TRBJ2-1, the CDR3 gives the full variable domain: EAGVTQFPSHSVIEKGQTVTLRCDPISGHDNLYWYRRVMGKEIKFLLHFVKESKQDESGMPNNRFLAERTGGTYSTLKVQPAELEDSGVYFCASSQDAGVVNEQFFGPGTRLTVL.

The CDR3 loop reads CASSLGGTSGETQYF. Written as DNA, the CDR3 is TGCGCCAGCAGCTTGGGGGGGACTAGCGGAGAGACCCAGTACTTC. J is TRBJ2-5 and V is TRBV5-1, with 11 bases aligning to TRBD2. Trimming at V came to 0 bases and at J to 4 bases, leaving 2 bases not matched to a gene. The CDR3 loop spans 15 amino acids. Germline V gene sequence: CDR1 SGHRS, CDR2 YFSETQ. Variable domain in full (rest from reference TRBV5-1 and TRBJ2-5): KAGVTQTPRYLIKTRGQQVTLSCSPISGHRSVSWYQQTPGQGLQFLFEYFSETQRNKGNFPGRFSGRQFSNSRSEMNVSTLELGDSALYLCASSLGGTSGETQYFGPGTRLLVL.

The J gene is TRBJ2-3, the V gene TRBV5-1; D may be TRBD1 (5 bases). The ends were cut back, 0 bases at V and 3 bases at J, with 11 bases in the middle. Germline V gene data show CDR1 as SGHRS and CDR2 as YFSETQ. This CDR3 region has 15 residues. The CDR3 spells CASSLGLRVTDTQYF. CDR3 nucleotide sequence: TGCGCCAGCAGCTTGGGTCTCAGGGTTACAGATACGCAGTATTTT.

The chain recombines TRBV19 with TRBJ2-7; 10 bases line up with TRBD2. The ends lost 3 bases at V and 3 bases at J; junction bases unmatched: 2. Per germline, CDR1 LNHDA and CDR2 SQIVND (reference sequence). The CDR3 has 14 amino acids. Here the CDR3 reads CASSMASGSYEQYF. CDR3 coding DNA: TGTGCCAGTAGTATGGCTAGCGGGAGCTACGAGCAGTACTTC.